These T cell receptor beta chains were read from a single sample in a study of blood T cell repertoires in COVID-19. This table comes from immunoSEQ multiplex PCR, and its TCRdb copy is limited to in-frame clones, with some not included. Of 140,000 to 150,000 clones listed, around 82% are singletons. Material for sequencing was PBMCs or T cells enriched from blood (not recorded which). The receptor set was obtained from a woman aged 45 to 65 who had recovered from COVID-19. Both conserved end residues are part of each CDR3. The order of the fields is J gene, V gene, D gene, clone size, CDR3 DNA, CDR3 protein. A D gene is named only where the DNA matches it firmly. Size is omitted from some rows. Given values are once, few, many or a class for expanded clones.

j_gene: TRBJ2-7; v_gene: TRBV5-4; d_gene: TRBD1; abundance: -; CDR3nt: TGTGCCAGCACGAGGACAGGGACCTACGAGCAGTACTTC; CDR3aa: CASTRTGTYEQYF
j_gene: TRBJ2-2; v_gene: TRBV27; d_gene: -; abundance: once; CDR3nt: TGTGCCAGCAGGGGGGCCCGGGAAACCGGGGAGCTGTTTTTT; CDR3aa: CASRGARETGELFF
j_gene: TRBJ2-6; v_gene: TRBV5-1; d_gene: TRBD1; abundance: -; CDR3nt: TGCGCCAGCAGCAAGGACAGGGGGATGTCTGGGGCCAACGTCCTGACTTTC; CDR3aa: CASSKDRGMSGANVLTF
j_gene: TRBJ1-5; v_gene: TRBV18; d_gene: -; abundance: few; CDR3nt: TGTGCCAGCTCACCAAGTGTGGCTTATAGCAATCAGCCCCAGCATTTT; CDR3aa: CASSPSVAYSNQPQHF
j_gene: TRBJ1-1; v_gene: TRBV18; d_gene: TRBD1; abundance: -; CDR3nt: TGTGCCAGCACGCCCCAGGGGGCAGCTGAAGCTTTCTTT; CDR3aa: CASTPQGAAEAFF
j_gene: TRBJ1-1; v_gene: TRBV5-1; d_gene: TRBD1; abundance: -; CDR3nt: TGCGCCAGCGGCGACAGGGGTGGGGTGAACACTGAAGCTTTCTTT; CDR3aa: CASGDRGGVNTEAFF
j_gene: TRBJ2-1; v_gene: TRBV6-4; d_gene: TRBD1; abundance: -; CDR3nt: TGTGCCAGCAGTGGAGGGGGGACAGGAAGCAATGAGCAGTTCTTC; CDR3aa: CASSGGGTGSNEQFF
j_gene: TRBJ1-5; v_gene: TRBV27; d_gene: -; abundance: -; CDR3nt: TGTGCCAGCGGCGAGGTGGAGAGCAATCAGCCCCAGCATTTT; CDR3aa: CASGEVESNQPQHF
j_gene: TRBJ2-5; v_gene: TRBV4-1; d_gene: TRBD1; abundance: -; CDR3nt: TGCGCCAGCAGCCAAACCGGGACAGGGTCTGAGGCCCAGTACTTC; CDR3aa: CASSQTGTGSEAQYF
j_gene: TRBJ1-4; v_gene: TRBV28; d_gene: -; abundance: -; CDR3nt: TGTGCCAGCAGGGTGACACAATATGAAAAACTGTTTTTT; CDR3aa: CASRVTQYEKLFF
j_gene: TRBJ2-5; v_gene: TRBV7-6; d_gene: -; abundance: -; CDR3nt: TGTGCCAGCAGCTTAGAGGTTATGGGCGAGACCCAGTACTTC; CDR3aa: CASSLEVMGETQYF
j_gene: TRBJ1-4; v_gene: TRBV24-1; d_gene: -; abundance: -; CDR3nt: TGTGCCACCAGTGATGTTCGGGCTAATGAAAAACTGTTTTTT; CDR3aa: CATSDVRANEKLFF
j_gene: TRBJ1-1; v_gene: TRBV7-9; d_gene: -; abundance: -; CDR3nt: TGTGCCAGCAGCCCCGGTCGTAACACTGAAGCTTTCTTT; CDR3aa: CASSPGRNTEAFF
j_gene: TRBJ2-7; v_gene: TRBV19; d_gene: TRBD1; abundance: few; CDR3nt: TGTGCCAGTAGTTCTTGGACAGGTTTGTACGAGCAGTACTTC; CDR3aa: CASSSWTGLYEQYF
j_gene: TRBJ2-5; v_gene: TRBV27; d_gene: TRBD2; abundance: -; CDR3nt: TGTGCCAGCAGCCCAGGGACTACCACCCAAGAGACCCAGTACTTC; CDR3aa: CASSPGTTTQETQYF
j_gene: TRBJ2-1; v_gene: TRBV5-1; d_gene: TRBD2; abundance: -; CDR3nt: TGCGCCAGCAGCTTGTCACCGGGACTACGACCCTACAATGAGCAGTTCTTC; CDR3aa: CASSLSPGLRPYNEQFF
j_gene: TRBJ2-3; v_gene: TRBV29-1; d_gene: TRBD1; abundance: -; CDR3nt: TGCAGCGTTGAAGATAGGGGGCCAACTGCAGATACGCAGTATTTT; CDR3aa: CSVEDRGPTADTQYF